Each of the 19 T cell receptor beta chains below was sequenced from the same sample in a study of graft-versus-host responses after intestinal transplantation. Generated by immunoSEQ multiplex PCR, the TCRdb table keeps only in-frame clones and is missing some. The profile shows fewer than 85,000 clones, more than 80% of them singletons. These receptors have no known antigen. The material sequenced was unstimulated CD8+ T cells sorted from spleen or lymph node cells, taken before intestinal transplant. All receptors come from a human donor who received an intestinal transplant.

The V and J genes are TRBV9 and TRBJ2-1; TRBD2 matches at 11 bases. CDR1 and CDR2 from the germline V gene are SGDLS and YYNGEE. This CDR3 region has 17 residues. V gave up 2 bases and J gave up 3 bases; unmatched junction bases: 7. CDR3 DNA sequence: TGTGCCAGCAGCGTGGACCTAGCGGGAGGTTTCTACAATGAGCAGTTCTTC. This codes for CASSVDLAGGFYNEQFF.

This chain links TRBV27 with TRBJ1-2; 10 bases map to TRBD1. CDR3 length: 16 residues. Trimming took 0 bases from V and 4 from J; bases not matched to a gene: 5. Germline V gives CDR1 MNHEY, CDR2 SMNVEV (reference sequence). CDR3 in amino acids: CASSLSGQGPFYGYTF. Here the CDR3 DNA reads TGTGCCAGCAGTTTATCGGGACAGGGGCCTTTCTATGGCTACACCTTC.

The J gene is TRBJ2-6, the V gene TRBV5-5, with D perhaps TRBD1 (6 bases). This CDR3 comprises 16 residues. Germline V gene lookup returns CDR1 SGHKS and CDR2 YYEKEE (reference sequence). Trimming cost V 0 bases and J 12 bases, with 19 bases left between them. The CDR3 sequence: CASSLGSGARGGVLTF. The CDR3 region has the DNA TGTGCCAGCAGCTTGGGATCAGGGGCCCGTGGGGGCGTCCTGACTTTC.

Written as DNA, the CDR3 is TGTGCCAGCAGCTGGACAGGGGGCTCTGGCAATCAGCCCCAGCATTTT. Residues: CASSWTGGSGNQPQHF. The rearrangement links TRBV7-9 to TRBJ1-5, with 11 bases that match TRBD1. Trimming cost V 4 bases and J 2 bases; bases outside gene matches: 4. Germline loops: CDR1 SEHNR, CDR2 FQNEAQ (reference sequence). The CDR3 covers 16 residues. The whole variable domain, filled in from reference TRBV7-9 and TRBJ1-5, reads DTGVSQNPRHKITKRGQNVTFRCDPISEHNRLYWYRQTLGQGPEFLTYFQNEAQLEKSRLLSDRFSAERPKGSFSTLEIQRTEQGDSAMYLCASSWTGGSGNQPQHFGDGTRLSIL.

This clone was counted only a few times. The chain is built from TRBV6-6 and TRBJ1-4; weak D call: TRBD1 (6 bases). Germline V gives CDR1 MNHNY, CDR2 SVGAGI (reference sequence). The CDR3 has 16 residues. V was cut by 0 bases and J by 3 bases, with 11 bases left in between. This CDR3 reads CASSYSWGRANEKLFF. Here the CDR3 DNA reads TGTGCCAGCAGTTACTCTTGGGGGCGAGCTAATGAAAAACTGTTTTTT.

This clone was detected only once. The rearrangement links TRBV5-1 to TRBJ2-1; 13 bases are a match to TRBD2. Looked up from germline, CDR1 is SGHRS and CDR2 is YFSETQ. J lost 5 bases, V lost 4 bases, and 9 bases had no gene match. The CDR3 is 17 residues long. The CDR3: CASSQILAGGINNEQFF. The CDR3 bases are TGCGCCAGCAGCCAAATACTAGCGGGGGGGATCAACAATGAGCAGTTCTTC.

The rearrangement uses TRBV4-1 and TRBJ2-7; maybe TRBD1 (7 bases). V lost 0 bases, J lost 3 bases, and 15 bases lay in between. The CDR3 totals 16 residues. CDR1 is MGHRA, CDR2 YSYEKL, per germline. CDR3 DNA: TGCGCCAGCAGCCAAGATTCGTCAGGGGGGTACTACGAGCAGTACTTC. Translating it yields CASSQDSSGGYYEQYF.

The rearrangement joins TRBV28 to TRBJ1-1; the D gene is possibly TRBD1 (5 bases). Between the trimmed V and J ends, which lost 3 bases and 6 bases, there was a span of 23 bases. Germline V gene sequence: CDR1 MDHEN, CDR2 SYDVKM. This CDR3 is 17 amino acids long. CDR3 loop: CASSFVFGGESLPEAFF. The CDR3 bases are TGTGCCAGCAGTTTTGTGTTCGGGGGGGAAAGTTTGCCTGAAGCTTTCTTT.

This sequence joins TRBV15 and TRBJ1-2, with no clear D. There are 13 residues in the CDR3. The V gene's germline CDR1 is LNHNV and CDR2 YYDKDF (reference sequence). V lost 8 bases and J lost 2, with 12 bases in between. DNA for the CDR3: TGTGCCACCGCGGGAGCCCGAAACTATGGCTACACCTTC. Its translation: CATAGARNYGYTF.

The J gene is TRBJ2-7, the V gene TRBV2; possible D gene TRBD2, 5 bases. Trimming pared 7 bases from V and 3 bases from J, leaving 7 bases between. There are 11 residues in the CDR3. The germline V gene has CDR1 SNHLY and CDR2 FYNNEI. The CDR3 reads CASTADYEQYF. CDR3 DNA: TGTGCCAGCACAGCGGACTACGAGCAGTACTTC.

The rearrangement uses TRBV5-1 and TRBJ2-1; 13 nucleotides match TRBD2. The CDR3 has 16 residues. With 4 bases clipped from V and 9 bases from J, the junction kept 10 bases outside the gene matches. CDR1 SGHRS and CDR2 YFSETQ come from the germline V gene. CDR3 in DNA: TGCGCCAGCAGCATTACTAGCGGGGGGGCCTTGGGTGAGCAGTTCTTC. Translation: CASSITSGGALGEQFF.

The chain has TRBV5-4 and TRBJ2-1; D may be TRBD2 (6 bases). V shed 4 bases and J shed 0 bases, with 14 bases lying between them. From germline, CDR1 is SGHNT and CDR2 YYREEE (reference sequence). This CDR3 is 16 amino acids long. The CDR3 loop is CASSPKPGASYNEQFF. CDR3 bases: TGTGCCAGCAGCCCGAAGCCGGGAGCCTCCTACAATGAGCAGTTCTTC.

J is TRBJ2-7 and V is TRBV11-2, with 9 positions matching TRBD2. The germline gives CDR1 SGHAT, CDR2 FQNNGV. The CDR3 extends over 14 amino acids. V dropped 5 bases and J dropped 2; count of bases not matched to a gene: 4. The CDR3 is CASSETSGTYEQYF. CDR3 sequence (DNA): TGTGCCAGCAGCGAGACTAGCGGAACCTACGAGCAGTACTTC.

The chain couples TRBV5-1 to TRBJ2-2; 15 bases line up with TRBD2. The CDR3 loop spans 19 amino acids. Per germline, CDR1 SGHRS and CDR2 YFSETQ. V was clipped by 2 bases and J by 5 bases; unmatched bases: 10. In DNA form, the CDR3 reads TGCGCCAGCAGCTTTTTCGGACTAGCGGGAGGGAAAGGAACCGGGGAGCTGTTTTTT. Translating gives CASSFFGLAGGKGTGELFF. Based on the CDR3 plus reference TRBV5-1 and TRBJ2-2, the full variable domain is KAGVTQTPRYLIKTRGQQVTLSCSPISGHRSVSWYQQTPGQGLQFLFEYFSETQRNKGNFPGRFSGRQFSNSRSEMNVSTLELGDSALYLCASSFFGLAGGKGTGELFFGEGSRLTVL.

As concerns this clone: At the DNA level, this CDR3 is encoded by other sequences in the same sample as well. The chain uses TRBV18 and TRBJ1-2; TRBD1 aligns across 9 bases. Per germline, CDR1 KGHSH and CDR2 LQKENI. CDR3 length: 18 residues. Trimming removed 3 bases from V and 4 bases from J; junction bases left unmatched: 15. The chain's CDR3 is CASSPRVQGARGRYGYTF. In DNA form, the CDR3 reads TGTGCCAGCTCACCGCGGGTACAGGGGGCTCGGGGGCGCTATGGCTACACCTTC.

The rearrangement uses TRBV13 and TRBJ2-1; 10 bases align to TRBD2. The CDR3 is 15 residues long. Germline-derived CDR1 and CDR2 are PRHDT and FYEKMQ (reference sequence). Trimming at V came to 4 bases and at J to 2 bases, leaving 2 bases not matched to a gene. The CDR3 here is CASSSGLAAYNEQFF. The CDR3, as DNA: TGTGCCAGCAGCTCCGGACTAGCGGCCTACAATGAGCAGTTCTTC.

The chain employs TRBV10-3 and TRBJ2-5; 7 bases fit TRBD2. CDR3 size: 14 residues. CDR1 and CDR2 from the germline V gene are ENHRY and SYGVKD. Germline trimming cut 3 bases from V and 1 base from J; bases unmatched to any gene: 2. For the CDR3, the DNA is TGTGCCATCAGTGACGCTAGCGGCCAAGAGACCCAGTACTTC. Translating it yields CAISDASGQETQYF.

The chain has TRBV5-1 and TRBJ1-4; possible D gene TRBD1, 5 bases. The CDR3 totals 15 residues. Trimming shortened V by 4 bases and J by 8 bases, and 18 bases separated the two germline ends. Germline V gene sequence: CDR1 SGHRS, CDR2 YFSETQ. The CDR3 sequence is CASSGTGSLSEKLFF. The CDR3 coding sequence is TGCGCCAGCAGCGGGACCGGGAGTCTATCCGAAAAACTGTTTTTT.

This clone appeared a single time. The chain joins TRBV9 to TRBJ2-7; D remains unclear. The CDR3 covers 14 residues. Looked up from germline, CDR1 is SGDLS and CDR2 is YYNGEE. With 3 bases removed from V and 0 bases from J, the gap between germline ends came to 10 bases. CDR3 sequence: CASSALSSSYEQYF. The CDR3 nucleotides read TGTGCCAGCAGCGCTTTGAGTAGCTCCTACGAGCAGTACTTC.